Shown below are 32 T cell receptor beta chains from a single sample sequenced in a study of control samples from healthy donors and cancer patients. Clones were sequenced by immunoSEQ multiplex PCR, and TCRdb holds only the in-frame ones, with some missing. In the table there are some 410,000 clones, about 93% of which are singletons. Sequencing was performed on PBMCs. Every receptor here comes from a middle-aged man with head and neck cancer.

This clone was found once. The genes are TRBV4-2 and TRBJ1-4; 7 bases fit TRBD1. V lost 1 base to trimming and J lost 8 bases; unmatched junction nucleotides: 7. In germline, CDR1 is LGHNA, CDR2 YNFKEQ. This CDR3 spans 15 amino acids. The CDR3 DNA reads TGTGCCAGCAGCCAAGTAGAGACAGGGCAAGAAAAACTGTTTTTT. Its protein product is CASSQVETGQEKLFF.

The CDR3 DNA is TGTGCCAGCGGACAGGGGTTGAACACTGAAGCTTTCTTT. It specifies CASGQGLNTEAFF. The genes are TRBV6-5 and TRBJ1-1; 9 bases align to TRBD1. This CDR3 spans 13 amino acids. With V trimmed by 8 bases and J by 0 bases, 1 base remained unmatched. Germline-derived CDR1 and CDR2 are MNHEY and SVGAGI.

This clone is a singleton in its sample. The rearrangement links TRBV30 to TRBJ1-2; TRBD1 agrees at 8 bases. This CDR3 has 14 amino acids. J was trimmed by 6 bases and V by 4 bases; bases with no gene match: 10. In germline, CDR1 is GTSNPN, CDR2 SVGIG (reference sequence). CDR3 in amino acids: CAWKAAAGGDGYTF. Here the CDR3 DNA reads TGTGCCTGGAAAGCTGCAGCAGGGGGCGATGGCTACACCTTC.

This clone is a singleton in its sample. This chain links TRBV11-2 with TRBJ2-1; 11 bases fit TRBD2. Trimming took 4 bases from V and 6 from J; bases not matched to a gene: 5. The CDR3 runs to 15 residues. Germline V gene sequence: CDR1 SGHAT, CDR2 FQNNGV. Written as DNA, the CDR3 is TGTGCCAGCAGCTCGACTAGCGGGACTTCCAATGAGCAGTTCTTC. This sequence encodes CASSSTSGTSNEQFF.

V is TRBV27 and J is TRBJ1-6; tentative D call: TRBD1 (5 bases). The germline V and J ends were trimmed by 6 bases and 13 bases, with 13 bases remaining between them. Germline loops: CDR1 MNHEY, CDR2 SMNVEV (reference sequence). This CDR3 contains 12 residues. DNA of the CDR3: TGTGCCAGCAGCCTCCGGGGGGGGCCCCTCCACTTT. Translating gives CASSLRGGPLHF.

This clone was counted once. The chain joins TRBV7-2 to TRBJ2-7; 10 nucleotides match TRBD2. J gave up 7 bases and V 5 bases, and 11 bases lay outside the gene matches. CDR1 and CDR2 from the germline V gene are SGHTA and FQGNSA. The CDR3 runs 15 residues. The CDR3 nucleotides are TGTGCCAGCAGCCGCCTAGCGGGAGAGCAGGGTGAGCAGTACTTC. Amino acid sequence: CASSRLAGEQGEQYF.

The CDR3 here is CASSSTGVGYNSPLHF. The CDR3 DNA sequence: TGTGCCAGCAGTTCGACAGGGGTCGGCTATAATTCACCCCTCCACTTT. V and J are TRBV28 and TRBJ1-6; 8 bases match TRBD1. V dropped 4 bases and J dropped 3; count of bases not matched to a gene: 5. This CDR3 region has 16 residues. The V gene's germline CDR1 is MDHEN and CDR2 SYDVKM.

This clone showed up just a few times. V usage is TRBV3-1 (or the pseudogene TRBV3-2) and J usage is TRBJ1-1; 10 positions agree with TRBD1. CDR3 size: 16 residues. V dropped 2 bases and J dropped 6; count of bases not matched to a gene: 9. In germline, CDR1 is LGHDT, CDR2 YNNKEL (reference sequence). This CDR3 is CASSQIDRGRKAEAFF. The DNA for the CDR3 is TGTGCCAGCAGCCAAATCGACAGGGGGCGAAAGGCTGAAGCTTTCTTT.

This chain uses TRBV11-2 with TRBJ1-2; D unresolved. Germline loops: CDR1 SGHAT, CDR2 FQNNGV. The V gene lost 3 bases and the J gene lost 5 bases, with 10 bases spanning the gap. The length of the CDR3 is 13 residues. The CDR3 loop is CASSLNRLYGYTF. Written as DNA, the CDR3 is TGTGCCAGCAGCTTGAACAGACTTTATGGCTACACCTTC.

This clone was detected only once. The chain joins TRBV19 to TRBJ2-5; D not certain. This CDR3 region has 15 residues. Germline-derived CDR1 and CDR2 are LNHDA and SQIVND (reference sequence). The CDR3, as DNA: TGTCTGACACCCCACTCATTCCTGTACCAAGAGACCCAGTACTTC. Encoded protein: CLTPHSFLYQETQYF. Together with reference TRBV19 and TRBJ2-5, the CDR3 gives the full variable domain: DGGITQSPKYLFRKEGQNVTLSCEQNLNHDAMYWYRQDPGQGLRLIYYSQIVNDFQKGDIAEGYSVSREKKESFPLTVTSAQKNPTAFYLCLTPHSFLYQETQYFGPGTRLLVL.

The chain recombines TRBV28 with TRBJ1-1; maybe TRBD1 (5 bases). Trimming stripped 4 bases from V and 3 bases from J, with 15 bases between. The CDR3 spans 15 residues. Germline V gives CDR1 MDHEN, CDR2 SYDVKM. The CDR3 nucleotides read TGTGCCAGCAGTTATCCAATCGGAGGGGACACTGAAGCTTTCTTT. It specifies CASSYPIGGDTEAFF.

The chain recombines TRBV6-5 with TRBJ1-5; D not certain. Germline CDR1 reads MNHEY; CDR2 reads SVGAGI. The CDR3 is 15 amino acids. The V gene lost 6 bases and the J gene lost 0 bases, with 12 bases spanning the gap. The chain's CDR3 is CASRARGFSNQPQHF. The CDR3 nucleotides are TGTGCCAGCAGGGCCCGAGGGTTTAGCAATCAGCCCCAGCATTTT.

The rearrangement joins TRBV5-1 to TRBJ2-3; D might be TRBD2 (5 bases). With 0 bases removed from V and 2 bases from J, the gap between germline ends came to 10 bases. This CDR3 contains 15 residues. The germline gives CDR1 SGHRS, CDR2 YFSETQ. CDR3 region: CASSLGGPSTDTQYF. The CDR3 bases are TGCGCCAGCAGCTTGGGCGGGCCTTCCACAGATACGCAGTATTTT.

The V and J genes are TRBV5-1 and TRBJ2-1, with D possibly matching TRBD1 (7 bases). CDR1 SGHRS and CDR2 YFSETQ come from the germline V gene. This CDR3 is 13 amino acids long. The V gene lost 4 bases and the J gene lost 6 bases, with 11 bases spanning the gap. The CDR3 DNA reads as TGCGCCAGCAGCGGAGGGACAGCCAATGAGCAGTTCTTC. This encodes CASSGGTANEQFF.

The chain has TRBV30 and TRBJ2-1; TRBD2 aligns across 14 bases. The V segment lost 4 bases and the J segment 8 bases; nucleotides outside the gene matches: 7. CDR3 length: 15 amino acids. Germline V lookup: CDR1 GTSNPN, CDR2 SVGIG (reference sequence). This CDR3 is CAWKGLAGAVDEQFF. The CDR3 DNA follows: TGTGCCTGGAAGGGACTAGCGGGGGCGGTGGATGAGCAGTTCTTC. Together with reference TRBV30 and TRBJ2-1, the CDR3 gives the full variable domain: SQTIHQWPATLVQPVGSPLSLECTVEGTSNPNLYWYRQAAGRGLQLLFYSVGIGQISSEVPQNLSASRPQDRQFILSSKKLLLSDSGFYLCAWKGLAGAVDEQFFGPGTRLTVL.

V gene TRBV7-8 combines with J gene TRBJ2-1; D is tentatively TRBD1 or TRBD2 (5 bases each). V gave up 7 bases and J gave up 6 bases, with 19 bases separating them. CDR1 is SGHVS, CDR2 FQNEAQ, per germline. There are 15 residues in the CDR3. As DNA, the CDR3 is TGTGCCAGCAACCGCAGGGACCTCCTAGGCAATGAGCAGTTCTTC. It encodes CASNRRDLLGNEQFF.

The CDR3 region has the DNA TGTGCCAGCAGCCGCTCCGGGGGACAGATTAATGAAAAACTGTTTTTT. It specifies CASSRSGGQINEKLFF. The V gene is TRBV5-8, the J gene TRBJ1-4; 7 bases line up with TRBD1. CDR1 is SGHTS, CDR2 YDEGEE, per germline. The CDR3 length is 16 residues. The V gene end was trimmed by 4 bases and the J gene end by 4 bases; junction bases not matched to a gene: 10.

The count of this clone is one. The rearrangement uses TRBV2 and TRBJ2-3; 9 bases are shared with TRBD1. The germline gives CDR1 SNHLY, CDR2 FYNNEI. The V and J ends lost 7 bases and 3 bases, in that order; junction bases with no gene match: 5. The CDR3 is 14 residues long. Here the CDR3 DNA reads TGTGCCAGCATTGGGACAGGGTTGACAGATACGCAGTATTTT. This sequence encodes CASIGTGLTDTQYF.

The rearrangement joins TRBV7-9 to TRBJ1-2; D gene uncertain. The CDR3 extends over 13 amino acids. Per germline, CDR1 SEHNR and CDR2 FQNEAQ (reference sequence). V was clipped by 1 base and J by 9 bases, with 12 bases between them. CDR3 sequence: CASSLDPDGSYTF. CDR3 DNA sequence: TGTGCCAGCAGCTTAGATCCAGATGGTAGCTACACCTTC. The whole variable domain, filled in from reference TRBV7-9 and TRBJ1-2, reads DTGVSQNPRHKITKRGQNVTFRCDPISEHNRLYWYRQTLGQGPEFLTYFQNEAQLEKSRLLSDRFSAERPKGSFSTLEIQRTEQGDSAMYLCASSLDPDGSYTFGSGTRLTVV.

The CDR3 protein is CASSGGTGLGELFF. CDR3 nucleotide sequence: TGTGCCAGCAGCGGAGGGACAGGGCTCGGGGAGCTGTTTTTT. The chain uses TRBV9 and TRBJ2-2; 9 positions match TRBD1. V dropped 3 bases and J dropped 7; count of bases not matched to a gene: 4. Looked up from germline, CDR1 is SGDLS and CDR2 is YYNGEE. The CDR3 is 14 residues long.

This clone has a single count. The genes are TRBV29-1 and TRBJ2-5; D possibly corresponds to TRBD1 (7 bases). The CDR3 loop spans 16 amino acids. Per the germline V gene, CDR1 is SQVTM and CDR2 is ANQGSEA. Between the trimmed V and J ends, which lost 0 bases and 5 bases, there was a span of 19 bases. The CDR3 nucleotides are TGCAGCGTTGAAGAAGGAGGGGGCCCTACGGGGGAGACCCAGTACTTC. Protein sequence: CSVEEGGGPTGETQYF.

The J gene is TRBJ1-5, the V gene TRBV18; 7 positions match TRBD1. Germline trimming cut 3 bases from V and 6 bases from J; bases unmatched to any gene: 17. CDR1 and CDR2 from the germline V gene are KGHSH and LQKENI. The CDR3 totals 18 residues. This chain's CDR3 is CASSPSRGGATGSQPQHF. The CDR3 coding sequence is TGTGCCAGCTCACCTTCCCGGGGTGGGGCGACAGGGAGTCAGCCCCAGCATTTT.

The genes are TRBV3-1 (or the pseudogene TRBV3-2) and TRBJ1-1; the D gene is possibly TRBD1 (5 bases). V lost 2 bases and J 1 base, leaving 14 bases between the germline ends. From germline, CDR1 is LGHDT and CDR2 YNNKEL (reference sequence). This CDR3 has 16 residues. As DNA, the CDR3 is TGTGCCAGCAGCCAAAATCACCATCAGGGGAACACTGAAGCTTTCTTT. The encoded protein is CASSQNHHQGNTEAFF.

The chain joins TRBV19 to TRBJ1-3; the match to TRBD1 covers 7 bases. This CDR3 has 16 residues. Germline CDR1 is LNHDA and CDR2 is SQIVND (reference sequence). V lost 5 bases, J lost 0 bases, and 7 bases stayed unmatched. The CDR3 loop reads CASSPGQASSGNTIYF. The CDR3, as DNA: TGTGCCAGTAGTCCCGGACAGGCCAGCTCTGGAAACACCATATATTTT.

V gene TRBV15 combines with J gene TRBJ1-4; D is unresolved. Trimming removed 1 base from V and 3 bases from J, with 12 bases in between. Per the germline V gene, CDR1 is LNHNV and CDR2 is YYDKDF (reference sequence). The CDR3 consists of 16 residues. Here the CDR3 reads CATSRVPPSSNEKLFF. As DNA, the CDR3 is TGTGCCACCAGCAGAGTCCCCCCCAGTTCTAATGAAAAACTGTTTTTT.

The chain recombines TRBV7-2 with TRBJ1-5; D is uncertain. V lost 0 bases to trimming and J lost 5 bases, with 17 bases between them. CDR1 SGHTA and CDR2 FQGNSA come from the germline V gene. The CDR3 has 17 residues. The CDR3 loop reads CASSLALFLSGYQPQHF. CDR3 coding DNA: TGTGCCAGCAGCTTAGCCTTATTTCTGTCCGGGTATCAGCCCCAGCATTTT. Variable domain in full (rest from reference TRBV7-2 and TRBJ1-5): GAGVSQSPSNKVTEKGKDVELRCDPISGHTALYWYRQSLGQGLEFLIYFQGNSAPDKSGLPSDRFSAERTGGSVSTLTIQRTQQEDSAVYLCASSLALFLSGYQPQHFGDGTRLSIL.

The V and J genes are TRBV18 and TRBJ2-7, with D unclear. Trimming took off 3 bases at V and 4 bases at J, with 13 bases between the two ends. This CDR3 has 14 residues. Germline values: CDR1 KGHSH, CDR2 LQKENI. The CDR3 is CASSPDAITYEQYF. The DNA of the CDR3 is TGTGCCAGCTCACCGGACGCTATCACTTACGAGCAGTACTTC.

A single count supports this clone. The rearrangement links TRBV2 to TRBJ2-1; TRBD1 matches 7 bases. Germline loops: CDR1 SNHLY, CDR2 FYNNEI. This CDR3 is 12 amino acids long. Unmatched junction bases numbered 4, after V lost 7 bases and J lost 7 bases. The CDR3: CASIGQVNEQFF. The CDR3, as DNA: TGTGCCAGCATAGGACAGGTTAATGAGCAGTTCTTC.

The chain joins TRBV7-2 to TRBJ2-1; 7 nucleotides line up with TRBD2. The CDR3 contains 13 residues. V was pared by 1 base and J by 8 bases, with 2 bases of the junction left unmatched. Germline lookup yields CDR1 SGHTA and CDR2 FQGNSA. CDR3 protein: CASSLDLADEQFF. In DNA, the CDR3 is TGTGCCAGCAGCTTAGACCTAGCGGATGAGCAGTTCTTC. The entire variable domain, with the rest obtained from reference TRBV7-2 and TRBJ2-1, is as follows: GAGVSQSPSNKVTEKGKDVELRCDPISGHTALYWYRQSLGQGLEFLIYFQGNSAPDKSGLPSDRFSAERTGGSVSTLTIQRTQQEDSAVYLCASSLDLADEQFFGPGTRLTVL.

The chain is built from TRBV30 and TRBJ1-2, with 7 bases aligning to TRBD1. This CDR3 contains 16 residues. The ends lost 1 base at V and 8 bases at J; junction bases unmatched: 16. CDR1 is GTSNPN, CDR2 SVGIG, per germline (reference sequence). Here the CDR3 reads CAWSAPDRPILYGYTF. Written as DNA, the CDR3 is TGTGCCTGGAGTGCTCCGGACAGGCCTATCTTGTACGGCTACACCTTC.

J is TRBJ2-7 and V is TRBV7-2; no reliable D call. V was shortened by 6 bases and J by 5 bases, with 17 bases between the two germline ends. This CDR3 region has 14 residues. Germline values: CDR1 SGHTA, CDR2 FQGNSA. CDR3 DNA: TGTGCCAGCAGTACCCGCGAAGGACGGGACGAGCAGTACTTC. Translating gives CASSTREGRDEQYF. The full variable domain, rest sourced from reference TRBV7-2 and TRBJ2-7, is GAGVSQSPSNKVTEKGKDVELRCDPISGHTALYWYRQSLGQGLEFLIYFQGNSAPDKSGLPSDRFSAERTGGSVSTLTIQRTQQEDSAVYLCASSTREGRDEQYFGPGTRLTVT.

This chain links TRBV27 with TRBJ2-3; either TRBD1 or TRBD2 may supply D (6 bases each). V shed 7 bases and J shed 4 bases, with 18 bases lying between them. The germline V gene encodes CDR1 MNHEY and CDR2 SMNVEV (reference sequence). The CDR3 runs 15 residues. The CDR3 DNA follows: TGTGCCAGCATTCTGAGGGGGGCTAGGGCAGATACGCAGTATTTT. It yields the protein CASILRGARADTQYF.